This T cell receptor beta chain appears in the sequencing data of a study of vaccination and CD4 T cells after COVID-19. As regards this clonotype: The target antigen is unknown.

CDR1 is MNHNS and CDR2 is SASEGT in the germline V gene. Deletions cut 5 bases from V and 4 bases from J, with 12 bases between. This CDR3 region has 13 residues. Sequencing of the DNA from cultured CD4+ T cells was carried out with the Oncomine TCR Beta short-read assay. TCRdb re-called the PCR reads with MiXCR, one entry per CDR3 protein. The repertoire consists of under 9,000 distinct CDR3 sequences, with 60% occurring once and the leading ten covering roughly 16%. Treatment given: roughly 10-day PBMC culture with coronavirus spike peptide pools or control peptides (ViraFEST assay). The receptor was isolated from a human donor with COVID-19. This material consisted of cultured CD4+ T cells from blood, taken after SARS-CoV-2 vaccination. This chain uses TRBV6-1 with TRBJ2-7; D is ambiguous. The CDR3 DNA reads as TGTGCCAGCAGTCAGTTCTTCACTTACGAGCAGTACTTC. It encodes CASSQFFTYEQYF.